The T cell receptor (beta chain) described here comes from a study of yellow fever vaccine responses in identical twins. Overall study findings and caveats: Reportedly, the response of twins' T cells to the vaccine seemed partly convergent, partly personalized.

MiXCR, run by TCRdb on the RT-PCR reads, gives a single entry per CDR3 protein. The repertoire holds some 780 distinct CDR3 sequences, 93% seen once, with roughly 4% in the top ten. About this clonotype: Its target is unknown.

V lost 5 bases to trimming and J lost 10 bases; unmatched junction nucleotides: 11. The CDR3 runs to 16 residues. The chain uses TRBV12-3 or TRBV12-4 and TRBJ2-1; 13 bases are a match to TRBD2. The origin of this receptor is a woman aged 18-30 years who received the yellow fever vaccine. The material sequenced was T cells from blood (PBMCs), unsorted or a sorted subset (not recorded which), taken before or after yellow fever vaccination (not recorded which). As DNA, the CDR3 is TGTGCCAGCAGTACAGGGACTAGCGGGACCCAGGGAGAGCAGTTCTTC. Translation gives CASSTGTSGTQGEQFF.